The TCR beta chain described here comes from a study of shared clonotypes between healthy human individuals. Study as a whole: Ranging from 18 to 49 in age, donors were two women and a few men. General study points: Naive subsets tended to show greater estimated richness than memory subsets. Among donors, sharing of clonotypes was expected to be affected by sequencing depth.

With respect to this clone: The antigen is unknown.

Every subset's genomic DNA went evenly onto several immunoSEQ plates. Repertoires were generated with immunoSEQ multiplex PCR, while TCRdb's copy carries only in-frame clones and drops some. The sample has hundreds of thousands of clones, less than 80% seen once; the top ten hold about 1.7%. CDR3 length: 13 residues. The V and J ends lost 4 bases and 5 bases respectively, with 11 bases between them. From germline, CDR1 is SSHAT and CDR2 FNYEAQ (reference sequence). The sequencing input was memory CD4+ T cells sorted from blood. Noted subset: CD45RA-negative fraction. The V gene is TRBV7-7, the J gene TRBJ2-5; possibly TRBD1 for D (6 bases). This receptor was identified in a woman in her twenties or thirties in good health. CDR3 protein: CASSSQGFETQYF. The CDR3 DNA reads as TGTGCCAGCAGCTCACAGGGTTTTGAGACCCAGTACTTC. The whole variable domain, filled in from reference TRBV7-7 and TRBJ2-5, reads GAGVSQSPRYKVTKRGQDVTLRCDPISSHATLYWYQQALGQGPEFLTYFNYEAQPDKSGLPSDRFSAERPEGSISTLTIQRTEQRDSAMYRCASSSQGFETQYFGPGTRLLVL.